This TCR beta chain was captured in a study of regulatory T cells in long-lasting Graves disease. Study-level results: The persistent group shared 2,500 to 3,000 public clonotypes, more than the approximately 930 shared by new patients. Segments TRBV28, TRBJ1-2 and TRBJ2-5 showed preferential usage in persistent disease.

Time point in this sample: newly diagnosed GD, antithyroid drugs for less than 3 months. Generation of the TCR library employed RNA extracted from PBMCs. Patients came from an endocrinology department in Xi'an, China. A volume of approximately 8.4 milliliters of peripheral blood was collected in EDTA tubes. Details on this clonotype: Its antigen is as yet unknown.

The CDR3 is made up of 15 amino acids. With 4 bases clipped from V and 4 bases from J, the junction kept 6 bases outside the gene matches. Germline-derived CDR1 and CDR2 are WSHSY and SAAADI. Researchers made TCR beta libraries by using iRepertoire HTBI primers and running Arm-PCR on CDR3 regions. One entry per CDR3 protein, called by TCRdb with MiXCR from the multiplex PCR reads. The sample has 250,000 to 400,000 distinct CDR3 sequences, 18% seen once. Sequenced material: peripheral blood mononuclear cells (PBMCs), taken at new diagnosis, from a patient treated with antithyroid drugs. This receptor was taken from a female donor with Graves disease. The chain employs TRBV10-2 and TRBJ2-1; the match to TRBD1 covers 8 bases. This CDR3 is CASSGWTGSYNEQFF. The CDR3 nucleotides read TGCGCCAGCAGTGGATGGACAGGGTCTTACAATGAGCAGTTCTTC.